This paragraph covers one TCR beta chain sequence. Run at survey level, the immunoSEQ assay was version v3.0. The table came from immunoSEQ multiplex PCR; TCRdb's copy has only in-frame clones and leaves some out. This table holds 16,000 or so clones, 85% to 95% found once. These data belong to a study of long-term antiretroviral therapy in people with HIV. This CDR3 is built from 12 residues. Germline loops: CDR1 PRHDT, CDR2 FYEKMQ (reference sequence). Trimming took off 7 bases at V and 1 base at J, with 7 bases between the two ends. The rearrangement uses TRBV13 and TRBJ1-1; D is ambiguous. The sequence derives from a man aged 30-40 years with HIV. This material consisted of unsorted PBMCs, taken around 10 years after starting antiretroviral therapy. CDR3 sequence reads: CASNIGNTEAFF. The DNA of the CDR3 is TGTGCCAGCAATATTGGGAACACTGAAGCTTTCTTT.